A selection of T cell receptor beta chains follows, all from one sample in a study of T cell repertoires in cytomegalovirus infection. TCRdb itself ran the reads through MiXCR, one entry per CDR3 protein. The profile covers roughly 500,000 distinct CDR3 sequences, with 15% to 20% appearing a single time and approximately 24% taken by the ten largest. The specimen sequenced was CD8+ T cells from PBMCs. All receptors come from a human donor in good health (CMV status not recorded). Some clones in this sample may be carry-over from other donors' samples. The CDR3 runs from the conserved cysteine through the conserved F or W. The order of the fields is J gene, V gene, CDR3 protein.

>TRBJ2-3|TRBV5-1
CASRGRAGEWGTQYF
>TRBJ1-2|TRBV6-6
CGVRGNYGYTF
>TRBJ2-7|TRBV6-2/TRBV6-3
CASSYPGARSAYEQYF
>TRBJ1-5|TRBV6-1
CASSRWEGSNQPQHF
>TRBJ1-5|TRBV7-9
CASSQGGGYSNQPQHF
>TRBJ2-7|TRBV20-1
CSASFGRGAIYEQYF
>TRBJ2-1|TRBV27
CASSLSGGSFPYNEQFF
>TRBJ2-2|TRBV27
CASRIQGALTGELFF
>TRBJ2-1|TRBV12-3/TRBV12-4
CASGGLAGSPHYYNEQFF
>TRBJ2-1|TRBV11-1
CASSLGSGDEQFF
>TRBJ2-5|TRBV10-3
CAISPRDRGQETQYF
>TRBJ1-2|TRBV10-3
CASLQVNYGYTF
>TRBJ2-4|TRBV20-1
CSARKGLAKNLQYF
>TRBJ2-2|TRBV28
CASSETGQPGELFF
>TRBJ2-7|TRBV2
CASSAPRQGYEQYF
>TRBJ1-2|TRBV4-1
CASSQPRGSMNYGYTF
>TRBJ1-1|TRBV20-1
CSAQNPYGSEAFF
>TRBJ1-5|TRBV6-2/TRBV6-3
CASTLRPGAEQPQHF
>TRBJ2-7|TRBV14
CASSQGRRDEQYF
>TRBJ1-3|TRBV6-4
CAINRTRGNTIYF
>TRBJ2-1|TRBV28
CASTIFAFQGHSYNEQFF
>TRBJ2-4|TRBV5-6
CASSLQGRGNNIQYF
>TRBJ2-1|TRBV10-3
CAISESESGRERDNEQFF
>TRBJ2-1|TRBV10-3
CAISELQGPKTEQLF
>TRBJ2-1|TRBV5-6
CASSLAWGAVEQFF
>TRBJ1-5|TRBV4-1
CASSRLTGGNQPQHF
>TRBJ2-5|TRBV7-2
CASSELVRETQYF
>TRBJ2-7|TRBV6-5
CASSHVGADYEQYF
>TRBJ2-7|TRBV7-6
CASSPTFAPGQGYEQYF
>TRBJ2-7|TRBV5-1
CASRRDYEQYF
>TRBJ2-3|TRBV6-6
CASSYWSGRGRLDTQYF
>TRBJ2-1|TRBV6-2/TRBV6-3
CASSYSGGLNEQFF
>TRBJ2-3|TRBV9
CASSVGSGKTDTQYF
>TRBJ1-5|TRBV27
CASSSLLNQPQHF
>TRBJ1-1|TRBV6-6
CASSYSRGNTEAFF
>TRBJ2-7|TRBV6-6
CASSSPYGALYEQYF
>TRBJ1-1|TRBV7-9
CASREGGGSTEAFF
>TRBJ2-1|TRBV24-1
CATSDLQGGNEQFF
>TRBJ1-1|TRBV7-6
CASRESASLEAFF
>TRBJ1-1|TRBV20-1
CSAKASEAFF
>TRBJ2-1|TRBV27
CASIGRGDYNEQFF
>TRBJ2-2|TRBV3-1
CASSQGDGLTGELFF
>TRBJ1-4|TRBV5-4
CASSRGAESSF
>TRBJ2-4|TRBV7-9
CASSPPLAGGSLAKNIQYF
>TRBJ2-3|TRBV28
CASSHRAGVDTQYF
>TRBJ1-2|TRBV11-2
CASSLSYSSDRGGGYTF
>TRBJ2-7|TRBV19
CASSIQALEGTGFYEQYF
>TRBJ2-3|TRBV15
CATSSAGGHDTQYF
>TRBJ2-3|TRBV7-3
CASSPLGSGSADTQYF